This T cell receptor beta chain was documented in a study of response to subunit inactivated influenza vaccine. Findings of the study overall: Only a handful of new T cells, the authors suggested, are recruited with each seasonal influenza vaccination.

This CDR3 spans 15 amino acids. Germline CDR1 reads DFQATT; CDR2 reads SNEGSKA (reference sequence). Trimming cost V 7 bases and J 9 bases; bases outside gene matches: 13. This clonotype was observed at least ten times. The antigen is not known. TCRdb re-called the RT-PCR reads through MiXCR, storing one row per CDR3 protein. The profile shows 590,000 or so distinct CDR3 sequences, about 14% of them singletons. Material: PBMCs from blood, obtained approximately 15 days before vaccination. The chain uses TRBV20-1 and TRBJ2-7; 15 bases fit TRBD2. The sequence was obtained from a man aged 45-60 years who received an inactivated influenza vaccine. Here the CDR3 DNA reads TGCAGTGTCGGGACTAGCGGGGGGACATACGAGAGGCAGTACTTC. It yields the protein CSVGTSGGTYERQYF.